This T cell receptor (beta chain) was profiled in a study of neoadjuvant nivolumab and ipilimumab in lung cancer (dated by TCRdb to 2020 to 2021). In terms of the full investigation: Intravenous nivolumab was dosed at 3 mg/kg on days 1, 15 and 29, and in the combination arm ipilimumab 1 mg/kg was added on day 1 only. The primary endpoint of the trial was the rate of major pathologic response (MPR) in the intention-to-treat population of each study arm. A total of 45 or so patients with operable NSCLC were treated in the trial, with roughly 23 randomized to nivolumab monotherapy and about 21 randomized to nivolumab plus ipilimumab. The study compared TCR repertoires in pretherapy (baseline) peripheral blood with TCR repertoires in tumors resected at surgery following neoadjuvant immune checkpoint blockade. Seven patients had matched pretherapy and resected tumor pairs analyzed, with four treated with nivolumab and three with nivolumab plus ipilimumab. Beyond this particular receptor, the publication reports: No significant correlation was found between TCR clonality and pathologic tumor regression, and only one major-pathologic-response sample was available for the clonality analysis. A small number of samples underwent TCR sequencing. Greater TCR richness and clonality were observed in resected tumors than in tumor-adjacent uninvolved lung, and increases were observed in more dual-therapy-treated tumors. From pretherapy to surgery, increases in tumor T-cell richness and clonality were observed in three of three dual-therapy tumors but in only two of four nivolumab-treated tumors. TCR richness in pretherapy blood showed a positive correlation with richness in tumors resected after neoadjuvant therapy (Spearman R ~ 0.87).

With regard to this clone: Its cognate antigen has yet to be identified. No base quality information exists; no much larger clone differs at one position.

The germline V and J ends show losses of 5 bases and 4 bases respectively, and no gene match explains 6 bases of the junction. The germline V gene (reference sequence) gives CDR1 as SEHNR and CDR2 as FQNEAQ. From the cysteine through the phenylalanine, the CDR3 covers 15 amino acids. The sequence is cut down to CDR3 DNA, 45 bases in frame from base 1. The receptor library was made with the immunoSEQ multiplex PCR assay. The authors processed their data as follows. Repertoires were summarized in terms of richness and clonality, and significantly expanded and contracted clones between pre- and post-therapy samples were identified. Not all clones reach the TCRdb copy of this immuneACCESS table, which keeps in-frame sequences only. Checked studies attribute under half of the gap to unresolved V genes and leave the rest unexplained. That table gives V, J and clone size, and the DNA gave D and trimming. Across this sample there are about 23,000 clones, with more than 70% seen only once. Of the sample, around 23% is held by the ten largest clones.

The sample's time point label, in plain terms: pretherapy, before neoadjuvant immune checkpoint inhibitors. The samples were obtained from NEOSTAR, a phase 2 randomized trial that tested neoadjuvant nivolumab or nivolumab plus ipilimumab, followed by surgery, in operable NSCLC. The sequencing here drew on peripheral blood, taken before neoadjuvant nivolumab, alone or with ipilimumab. The clonotype originates from an adult with non-small cell lung cancer. The V and J segments used are TRBV7-9 and TRBJ2-2, and TRBD1 matches 8 of the central bases. The nucleotides are TGTGCCAGCAGCCAAGCGACAGGGGTCACCGGGGAGCTGTTTTTT. It encodes CASSQATGVTGELFF.